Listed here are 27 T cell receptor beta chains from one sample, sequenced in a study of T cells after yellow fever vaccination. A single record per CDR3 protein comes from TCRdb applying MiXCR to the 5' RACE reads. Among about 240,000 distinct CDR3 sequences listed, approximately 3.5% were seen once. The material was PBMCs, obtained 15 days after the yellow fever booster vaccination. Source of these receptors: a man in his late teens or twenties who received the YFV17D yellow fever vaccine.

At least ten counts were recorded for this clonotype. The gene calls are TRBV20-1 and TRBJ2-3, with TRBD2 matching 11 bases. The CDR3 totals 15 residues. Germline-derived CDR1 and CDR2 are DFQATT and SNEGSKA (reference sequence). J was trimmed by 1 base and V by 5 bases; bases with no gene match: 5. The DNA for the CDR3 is TGCAGTGCTGCCTTAGCGGGGGGGGGCACAGATACGCAGTATTTT. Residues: CSAALAGGGTDTQYF.

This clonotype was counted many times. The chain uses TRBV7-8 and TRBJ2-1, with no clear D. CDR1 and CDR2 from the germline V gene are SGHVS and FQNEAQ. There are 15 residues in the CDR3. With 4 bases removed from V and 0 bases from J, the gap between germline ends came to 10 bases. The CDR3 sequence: CASSYGSSSYNEQFF. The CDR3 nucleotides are TGTGCCAGCAGCTATGGGTCGTCCTCCTACAATGAGCAGTTCTTC.

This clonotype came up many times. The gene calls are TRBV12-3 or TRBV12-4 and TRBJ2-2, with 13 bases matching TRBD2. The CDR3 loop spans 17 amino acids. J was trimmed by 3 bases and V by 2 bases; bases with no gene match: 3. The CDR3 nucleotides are TGTGCCAGCAGTTTACGCGGACTAGCGGGGGACACCGGGGAGCTGTTTTTT. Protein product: CASSLRGLAGDTGELFF.

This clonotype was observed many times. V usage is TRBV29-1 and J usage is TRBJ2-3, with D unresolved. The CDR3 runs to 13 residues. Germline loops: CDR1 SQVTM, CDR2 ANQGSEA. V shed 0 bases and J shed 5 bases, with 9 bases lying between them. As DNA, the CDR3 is TGCAGCGTTGAAGAGGGTAGGGTAGATACGCAGTATTTT. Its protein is CSVEEGRVDTQYF.

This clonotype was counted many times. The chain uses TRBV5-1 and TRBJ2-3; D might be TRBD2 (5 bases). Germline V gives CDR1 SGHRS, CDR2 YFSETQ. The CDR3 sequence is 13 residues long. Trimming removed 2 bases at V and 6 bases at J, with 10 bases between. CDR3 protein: CASSLRGLDTQYF. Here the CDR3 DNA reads TGCGCCAGCAGCTTACGGGGTTTGGATACGCAGTATTTT. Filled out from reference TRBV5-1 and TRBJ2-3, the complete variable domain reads KAGVTQTPRYLIKTRGQQVTLSCSPISGHRSVSWYQQTPGQGLQFLFEYFSETQRNKGNFPGRFSGRQFSNSRSEMNVSTLELGDSALYLCASSLRGLDTQYFGPGTRLTVL.

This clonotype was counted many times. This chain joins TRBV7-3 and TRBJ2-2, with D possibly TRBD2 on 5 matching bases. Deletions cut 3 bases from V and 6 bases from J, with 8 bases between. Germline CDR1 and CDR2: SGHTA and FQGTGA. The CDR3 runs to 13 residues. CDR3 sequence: CASSFEGPGELFF. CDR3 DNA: TGTGCCAGCAGCTTCGAGGGCCCCGGGGAGCTGTTTTTT.

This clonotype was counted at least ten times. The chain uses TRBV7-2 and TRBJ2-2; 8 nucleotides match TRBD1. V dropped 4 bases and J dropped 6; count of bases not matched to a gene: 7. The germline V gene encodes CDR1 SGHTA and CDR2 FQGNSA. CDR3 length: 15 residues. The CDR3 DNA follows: TGTGCCAGCAGCTCCGTAGGACAGGGCTCCGGGGAGCTGTTTTTT. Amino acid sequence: CASSSVGQGSGELFF.

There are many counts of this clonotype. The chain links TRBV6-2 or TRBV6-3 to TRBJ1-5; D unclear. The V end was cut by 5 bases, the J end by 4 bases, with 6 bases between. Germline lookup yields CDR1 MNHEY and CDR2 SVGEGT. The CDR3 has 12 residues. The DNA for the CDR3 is TGTGCCAGCAGTAACAGAAATCAGCCCCAGCATTTT. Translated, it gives CASSNRNQPQHF.

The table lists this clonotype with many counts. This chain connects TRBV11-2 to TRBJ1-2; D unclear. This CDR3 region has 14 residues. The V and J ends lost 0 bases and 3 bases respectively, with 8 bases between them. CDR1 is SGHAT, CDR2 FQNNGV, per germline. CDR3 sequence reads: CASSLDAGYYGYTF. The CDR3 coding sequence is TGTGCCAGCAGCTTAGATGCAGGCTACTATGGCTACACCTTC.

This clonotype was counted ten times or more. The CDR3 sequence is CASSLVGRSSGNTIYF. In nucleotides, the CDR3 is TGTGCCAGCAGTTTAGTAGGGCGCAGCTCTGGAAACACCATATATTTT. V is TRBV12-3 or TRBV12-4 and J is TRBJ1-3; no reliable D call. The CDR3 consists of 16 residues. The V and J ends lost 1 base and 0 bases respectively, with 10 bases between them.

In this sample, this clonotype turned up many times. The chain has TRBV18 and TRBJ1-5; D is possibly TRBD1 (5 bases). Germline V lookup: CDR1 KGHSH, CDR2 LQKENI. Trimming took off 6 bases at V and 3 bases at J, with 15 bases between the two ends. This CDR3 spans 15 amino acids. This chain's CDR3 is CASSTAGHHNQPQHF. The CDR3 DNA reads TGTGCCAGCTCCACCGCTGGACACCACAATCAGCCCCAGCATTTT. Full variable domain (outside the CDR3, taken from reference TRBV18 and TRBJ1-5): NAGVMQNPRHLVRRRGQEARLRCSPMKGHSHVYWYRQLPEEGLKFMVYLQKENIIDESGMPKERFSAEFPKEGPSILRIQQVVRGDSAAYFCASSTAGHHNQPQHFGDGTRLSIL.

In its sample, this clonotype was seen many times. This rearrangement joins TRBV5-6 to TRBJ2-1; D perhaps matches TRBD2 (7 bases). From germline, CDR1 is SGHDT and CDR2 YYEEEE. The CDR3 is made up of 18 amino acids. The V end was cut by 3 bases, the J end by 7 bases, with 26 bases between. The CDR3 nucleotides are TGTGCCAGCAGCTCAACCCCGAATGGGGGGGGGCGCATTAATGAGCAGTTCTTC. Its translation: CASSSTPNGGGRINEQFF.

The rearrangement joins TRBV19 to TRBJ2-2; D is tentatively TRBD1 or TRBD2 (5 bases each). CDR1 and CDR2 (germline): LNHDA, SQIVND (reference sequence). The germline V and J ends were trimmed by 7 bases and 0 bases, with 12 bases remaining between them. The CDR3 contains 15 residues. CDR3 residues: CASTVWGTNTGELFF. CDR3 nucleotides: TGTGCCAGTACGGTTTGGGGGACGAACACCGGGGAGCTGTTTTTT. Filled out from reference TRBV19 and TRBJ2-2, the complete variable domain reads DGGITQSPKYLFRKEGQNVTLSCEQNLNHDAMYWYRQDPGQGLRLIYYSQIVNDFQKGDIAEGYSVSREKKESFPLTVTSAQKNPTAFYLCASTVWGTNTGELFFGEGSRLTVL.

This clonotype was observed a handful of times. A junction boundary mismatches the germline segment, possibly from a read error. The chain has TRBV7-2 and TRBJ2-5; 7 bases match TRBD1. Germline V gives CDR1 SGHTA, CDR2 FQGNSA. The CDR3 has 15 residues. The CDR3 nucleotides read TGTGCCTGCAGCTATCGTCGGGACAGCTCAGAGACCCAGTACTTC. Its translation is CACSYRRDSSETQYF.

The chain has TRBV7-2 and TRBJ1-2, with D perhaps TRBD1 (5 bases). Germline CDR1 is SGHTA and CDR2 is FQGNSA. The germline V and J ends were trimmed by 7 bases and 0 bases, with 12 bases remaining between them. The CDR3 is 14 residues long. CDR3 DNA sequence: TGTGCCAGCACCTTTGGGGGGGCTAACTATGGCTACACCTTC. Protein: CASTFGGANYGYTF.

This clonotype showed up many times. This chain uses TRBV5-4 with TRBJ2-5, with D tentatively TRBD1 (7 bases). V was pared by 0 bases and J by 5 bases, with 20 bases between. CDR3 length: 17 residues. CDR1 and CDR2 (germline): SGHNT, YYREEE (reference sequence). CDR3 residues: CASSLDAGGGGLETQYF. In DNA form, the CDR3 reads TGTGCCAGCAGCTTGGATGCAGGGGGAGGAGGTCTGGAGACCCAGTACTTC.

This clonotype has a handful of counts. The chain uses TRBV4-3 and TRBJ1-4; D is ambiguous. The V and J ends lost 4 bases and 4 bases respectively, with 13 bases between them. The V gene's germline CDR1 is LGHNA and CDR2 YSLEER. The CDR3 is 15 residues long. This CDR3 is CASSPAHLYNEKLFF. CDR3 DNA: TGCGCCAGCAGCCCCGCCCACCTCTATAATGAAAAACTGTTTTTT.

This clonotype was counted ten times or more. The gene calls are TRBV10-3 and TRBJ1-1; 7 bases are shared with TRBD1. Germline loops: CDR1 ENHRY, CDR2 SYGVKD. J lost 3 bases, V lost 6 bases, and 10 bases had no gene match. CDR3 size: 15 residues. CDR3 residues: CAIRGEGAKDTEAFF. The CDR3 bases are TGTGCCATCAGGGGGGAGGGGGCAAAGGACACTGAAGCTTTCTTT.

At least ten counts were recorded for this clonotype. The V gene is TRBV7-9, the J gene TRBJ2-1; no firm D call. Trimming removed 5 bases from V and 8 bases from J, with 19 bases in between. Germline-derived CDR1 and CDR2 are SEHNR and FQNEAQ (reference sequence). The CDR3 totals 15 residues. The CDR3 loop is CASSPRVPTGDEQFF. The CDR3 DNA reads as TGTGCCAGCAGCCCCCGTGTCCCCACGGGCGATGAGCAGTTCTTC. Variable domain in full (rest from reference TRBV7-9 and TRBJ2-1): DTGVSQNPRHKITKRGQNVTFRCDPISEHNRLYWYRQTLGQGPEFLTYFQNEAQLEKSRLLSDRFSAERPKGSFSTLEIQRTEQGDSAMYLCASSPRVPTGDEQFFGPGTRLTVL.

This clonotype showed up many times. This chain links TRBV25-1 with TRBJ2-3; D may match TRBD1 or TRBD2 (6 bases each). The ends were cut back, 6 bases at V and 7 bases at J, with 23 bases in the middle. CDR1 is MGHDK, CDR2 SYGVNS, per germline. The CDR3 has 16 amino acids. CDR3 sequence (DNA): TGTGCCAGCAGCTCGTCCGGGGGCTGGACTGGGAATACGCAGTATTTT. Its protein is CASSSSGGWTGNTQYF.

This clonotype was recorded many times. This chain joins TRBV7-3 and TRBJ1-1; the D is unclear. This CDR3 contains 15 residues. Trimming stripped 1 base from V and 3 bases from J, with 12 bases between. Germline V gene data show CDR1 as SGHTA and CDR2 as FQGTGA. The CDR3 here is CASSLKPGGDTEAFF. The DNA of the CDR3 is TGTGCCAGCAGCTTAAAGCCAGGAGGTGACACTGAAGCTTTCTTT.

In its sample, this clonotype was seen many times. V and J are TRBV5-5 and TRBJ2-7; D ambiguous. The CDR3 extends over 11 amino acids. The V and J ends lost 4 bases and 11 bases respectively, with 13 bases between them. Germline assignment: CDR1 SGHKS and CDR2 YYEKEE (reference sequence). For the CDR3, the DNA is TGTGCCAGCAGCCGTGGGAAACCGGAGTACTTC. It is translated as CASSRGKPEYF.

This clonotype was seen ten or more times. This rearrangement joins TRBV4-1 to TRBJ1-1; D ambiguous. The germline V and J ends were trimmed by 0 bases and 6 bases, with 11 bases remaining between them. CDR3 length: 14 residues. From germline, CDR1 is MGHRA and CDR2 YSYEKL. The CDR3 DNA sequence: TGCGCCAGCAGCCAAGAAGTTGGGCGGCCTGAAGCTTTCTTT. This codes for CASSQEVGRPEAFF.

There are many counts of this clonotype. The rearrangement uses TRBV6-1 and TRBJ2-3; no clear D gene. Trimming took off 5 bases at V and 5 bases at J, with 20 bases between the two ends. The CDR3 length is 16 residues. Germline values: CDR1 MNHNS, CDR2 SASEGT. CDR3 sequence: CASSRGKILQGDTQYF. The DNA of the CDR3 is TGTGCCAGCAGTCGCGGAAAGATACTCCAAGGAGATACGCAGTATTTT.

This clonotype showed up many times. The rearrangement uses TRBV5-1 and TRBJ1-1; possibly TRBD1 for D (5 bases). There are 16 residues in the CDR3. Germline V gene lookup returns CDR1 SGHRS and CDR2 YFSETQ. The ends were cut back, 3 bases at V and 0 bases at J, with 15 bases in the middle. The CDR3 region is CASSSPAGHLNTEAFF. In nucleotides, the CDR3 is TGCGCCAGCAGCTCCCCCGCCGGACACTTGAACACTGAAGCTTTCTTT.

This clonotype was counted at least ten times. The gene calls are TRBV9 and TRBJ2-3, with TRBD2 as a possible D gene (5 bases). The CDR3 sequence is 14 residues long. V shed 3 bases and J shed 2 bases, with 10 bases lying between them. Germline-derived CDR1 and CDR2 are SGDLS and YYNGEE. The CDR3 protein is CASSGTDFTDTQYF. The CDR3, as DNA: TGTGCCAGCAGCGGGACGGACTTCACAGATACGCAGTATTTT. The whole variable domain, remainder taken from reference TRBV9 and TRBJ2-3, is DSGVTQTPKHLITATGQRVTLRCSPRSGDLSVYWYQQSLDQGLQFLIQYYNGEERAKGNILERFSAQQFPDLHSELNLSSLELGDSALYFCASSGTDFTDTQYFGPGTRLTVL.

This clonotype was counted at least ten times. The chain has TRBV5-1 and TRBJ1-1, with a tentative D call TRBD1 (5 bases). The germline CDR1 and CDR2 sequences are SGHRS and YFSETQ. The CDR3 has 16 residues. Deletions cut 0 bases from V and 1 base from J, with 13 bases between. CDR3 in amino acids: CASSLAQGIENTEAFF. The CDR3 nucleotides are TGCGCCAGCAGCTTGGCTCAGGGTATCGAGAACACTGAAGCTTTCTTT.